Listed below are T cell receptor beta chains from one sample, sequenced in a study of cytomegalovirus exposure and HLA in healthy donors. The assay was immunoSEQ multiplex PCR, and TCRdb's table has in-frame clones only and misses some. The sample consists of hundreds of thousands of clones, 75% to 90% of them appearing once. Sequenced input: PBMCs. The receptors stem from a woman under 30 in good health and CMV-seronegative. CDR3s include the opening cysteine and the closing phenylalanine or tryptophan. Fields, in order: CDR3 DNA, CDR3 protein, clone size, D gene, V gene, J gene. A D gene is named only where the DNA matches it firmly. Clone size, where shown, is once, few, many, or a class for clones that have expanded.

TGTGCCAGCAGTACAGAGCATTACAATGAGCAGTTCTTC	CASSTEHYNEQFF	NA	NA	TRBV7-9	TRBJ2-1
TGTGCCAGCAGTGAAACCTCTAGCTCGCTGAACGAGCAGTACTTC	CASSETSSSLNEQYF	NA	NA	TRBV2	TRBJ2-7
TGTGCCAGCAGTGAAGTTAGCGGGGAGAACACCGGGGAGCTGTTTTTT	CASSEVSGENTGELFF	NA	TRBD2	TRBV2	TRBJ2-2
TGTGCCAGCAGCTTGGTGACAACGACCGAATTAAACACTGAAGCTTTCTTT	CASSLVTTTELNTEAFF	NA	NA	TRBV5-5	TRBJ1-1
TGTGCCAGCTCACCGGGGGGTAACACTGAAGCTTTCTTT	CASSPGGNTEAFF	NA	NA	TRBV18	TRBJ1-1
TGCGCCAGCAGCCCGGCGCCGGGAGGGTCCTACGAGCAGTACTTC	CASSPAPGGSYEQYF	NA	TRBD2	TRBV5-1	TRBJ2-7
TGTGCCAGCAGCCTCGCAGGGTATGAGCAGTTCTTC	CASSLAGYEQFF	NA	NA	TRBV28	TRBJ2-1
TGTGCCAGCAGTGCGGGACAGGGGGAGGAAGAGACCCAGTACTTC	CASSAGQGEEETQYF	NA	TRBD1	TRBV25-1	TRBJ2-5
TGTGCCAGCAGCCCCGACAGGGGAGAGACCCAGTACTTC	CASSPDRGETQYF	NA	TRBD1	TRBV7-3	TRBJ2-5
TGTGCCAGCAGCCCTATGACAGGACTCTCCTACAATGAGCAGTTCTTC	CASSPMTGLSYNEQFF	NA	NA	TRBV7-9	TRBJ2-1
TGTGCCAGCAGGGACAGGACCTCTGGAAACACCATATATTTT	CASRDRTSGNTIYF	NA	TRBD1	TRBV6-5	TRBJ1-3
TGTGCCTGGAGTGTCGATCGGGAGCAGTACTTC	CAWSVDREQYF	NA	NA	TRBV30	TRBJ2-7
TGTGCCAGCAGTCGACAGGGAAACACCGGGGAGCTGTTTTTT	CASSRQGNTGELFF	NA	NA	TRBV21-1	TRBJ2-2
TGTGCCAGCAAACTCGGACAGGGGAACACCGGGGAGCTGTTTTTT	CASKLGQGNTGELFF	NA	TRBD1	TRBV6-1	TRBJ2-2
TGTGCCAGCAGTTTATCGATCAGGGGCACAGATACGCAGTATTTT	CASSLSIRGTDTQYF	NA	NA	TRBV27	TRBJ2-3
TGTGCCAGCAGTTTAAGGTGGGGAGCTAGCTACTACATTCAGTACTTC	CASSLRWGASYYIQYF	once	NA	TRBV27	TRBJ2-4
TGTGCCAGCAGCGTAGTTAGCGGGAGCACAGATACGCAGTATTTT	CASSVVSGSTDTQYF	NA	TRBD2	TRBV9	TRBJ2-3
TGTGCCAGTAGTATCGAGAAGAACTATGGCTACACCTTC	CASSIEKNYGYTF	NA	NA	TRBV19	TRBJ1-2
TGCGCCAGCAGCCCTGGGACTAGCGGGAGTTATAGTGAGCAGTTCTTC	CASSPGTSGSYSEQFF	NA	TRBD2	TRBV5-1	TRBJ2-1
TGTGCCAGCAGTTTATATGGACTAGCGGGGGGTGGGGATACGCAGTATTTT	CASSLYGLAGGGDTQYF	NA	TRBD2	TRBV27	TRBJ2-3
TGTGCCAGCAGTTTAAGTCGGCTCGGACATCCCTTGTTTGGCTACACCTTC	CASSLSRLGHPLFGYTF	NA	NA	TRBV27	TRBJ1-2
TGCAGCGGCCGACAGGGAGATGTAGGCGAGCAGTACTTC	CSGRQGDVGEQYF	NA	TRBD1	TRBV29-1	TRBJ2-7
TGCGCCAGCAGCCACTATAAGGGGGCGGATTCAGGCGAGCAGTACTTC	CASSHYKGADSGEQYF	NA	TRBD1	TRBV4-1	TRBJ2-7
TGTGCCAGCAGTTCCGACAGGGGGCGAACCGATGAGCAGTTCTTC	CASSSDRGRTDEQFF	once	TRBD1	TRBV27	TRBJ2-1
TGCGCCAGCAGCCAAGAGGTCACCCGGGGCAATCAGCCCCAGCATTTT	CASSQEVTRGNQPQHF	NA	NA	TRBV4-1	TRBJ1-5
TGTGCCAGCAGCCCGTTCCCGACAGGGAACTATGGCTACACCTTC	CASSPFPTGNYGYTF	NA	TRBD1	TRBV14	TRBJ1-2
TGTGCCATCAGTGAGCCGACTAGCGACTCCTACAATGAGCAGTTCTTC	CAISEPTSDSYNEQFF	NA	TRBD2	TRBV10-3	TRBJ2-1
TGTGCCAGCAGTGTCCAGGGGTTAGAGACCCAGTACTTC	CASSVQGLETQYF	once	NA	TRBV6-1	TRBJ2-5
TGTGCCAGCAGCAGAACAAGTACCGGGGAGCTGTTTTTT	CASSRTSTGELFF	NA	NA	TRBV2	TRBJ2-2
TGTGCCAGCAGCTTGTTGGGCAGGGGGCGGGAAGATACGCAGTATTTT	CASSLLGRGREDTQYF	NA	TRBD1	TRBV5-6	TRBJ2-3
TGTGCCGCCAAGACCCAGGGGGTCTTGTTCTTC	CAAKTQGVLFF	NA	TRBD1	TRBV10-3	TRBJ2-1
TGTGCCACCAGCAGAGATGGTCAGGCTGACTATGGCTACACCTTC	CATSRDGQADYGYTF	few	NA	TRBV15	TRBJ1-2
TGCGCCAGCAGTAAAGGGACACCAGATGAAGCTTTCTTT	CASSKGTPDEAFF	NA	NA	TRBV10-1	TRBJ1-1